This TCR beta chain was captured in a study of T cells in Graves' hyperthyroidism and ophthalmopathy (dated by TCRdb to the late 2010s). About the investigation overall: Peripheral blood was collected at initial diagnosis, before any treatment. To identify distinguishing TCR V-J signatures, a discovery cohort of around 98 patients was used, comprising 40 to 45 with Graves' ophthalmopathy and some 60 with stable Graves' hyperthyroidism. Prospective prediction of ophthalmopathy was tested in an independent validation cohort of approximately 19 hyperthyroidism patients and 17 patients who later progressed to ophthalmopathy. The 95 to 100 discovery patients were randomly divided into training and test sets at a 7:3 ratio. In roughly six Graves' hyperthyroidism patients, the study also compared T-cell repertoires from thyroid tissue with T-cell repertoires from blood. After sampling, hyperthyroidism patients received methimazole starting at 30 mg daily, and ophthalmopathy patients received high-dose intravenous methylprednisolone. The paper reports TCR Vbeta CDR3 sequencing of 140 or so peripheral blood samples: approximately 41 ophthalmopathy, under 80 hyperthyroidism and around 17 progressor patients.

The TCR beta CDR3 regions were amplified from the RNA transcripts. The first round of RT-PCR for the TCR CDR3 was performed with the HTBI primer set and the Qiagen OneStep RT-PCR kit. Libraries were constructed in a second round of multiplex PCR, after which size selection and purification were carried out. Paired-end sequencing of the libraries was performed with 100 bp reads on an Illumina HiSeq2000. Concerning the study's data processing: Raw data were processed with SOAPnuke, discarding reads with adapters, uncalled bases, mean Phred below 15, or no exact constant-primer or identifier match. COPE v1.2.5 was used to merge high-quality paired reads, and clonotypes were defined as unique nucleotide sequences. MiTCR v1.1 was used to align clonotypes to the IMGT TRBV, TRBD and TRBJ reference segments. The analysis was restricted to V-J combinations with a frequency above 0.0001, which together covered 99.2% of the repertoires. The TCS score was defined as the ratio of F50 (clonal expansion) to E x V (chaos), calculated using BLOSUM62-based TCRdist between CDR3 peptides within each V-J. Welch's t-statistics and random forest reduced roughly 530 V-J features to roughly 13, which were used in a naive Bayes classifier (R e1071). TCRdb redid the processing of the public reads, applying fastp at Q25 and MiXCR, and retained in-frame beta chains. Identical CDR3 proteins give one entry, which carries the most common genes and DNA. These V and J calls derive from TCRdb rather than the authors' analysis. The table for this sample lists 200,000 to 250,000 distinct CDR3 sequences; around 25% of them were counted only once. The top ten clones comprise 35% of the sample.

Ophthalmopathy patients had moderately to severely active disease, with a Clinical Activity Score of 3 or more, a NOSPECS grade of 4 or more, and a disease duration of less than 3 months. Patients with uncontrolled infections, other autoimmune diseases, pregnancy or lactation were excluded. Diagnoses were based on clinical symptoms, serum thyroxine and TRAb, thyroid ultrasound and orbital computed tomography. PBMCs were separated from under 12 ml of fresh peripheral blood using Ficoll-Paque density gradient centrifugation. Total RNA was extracted with Trizol reagent, and quality was checked on an Agilent 2100 Bioanalyzer. The CDR3 numbers 14 residues from cysteine through phenylalanine. Of the read, only the CDR3 DNA is kept; its 42 bases are in frame from base 1. Looking up the germline V gene (reference sequence) yields CDR1 DFQATT and CDR2 SNEGSKA. V is cut back by 0 bases and J by 6 bases, with 6 bases in the junction unmatched.

Broad study findings and their caveats: In validation, the model predicted progression to ophthalmopathy with over 60% sensitivity and roughly 72% specificity, a median of approximately 6.5 months before onset. Sample size was not statistically predetermined, and blinding of investigators to group allocation was not performed. In cross-validation, a model built on a 13 V-J signature told ophthalmopathy apart from stable hyperthyroidism with about 90% sensitivity and 81% to 82% specificity, and in testing the same model reached 80%/75%. Most expanded thyroid clonotypes (frequency above 0.001) were also detected in blood, suggesting blood repertoires may reflect thyroid immune responses.

Ten or more counts support this clonotype. Its antigen remains unidentified. No qualities accompany the bases; no much larger clone lies one base away. This clonotype originated in a woman in her 40s with Graves' ophthalmopathy. The rearrangement joined TRBV20-1 to TRBJ1-1; 8 junctional bases match TRBD1. The sample comprised blood. The DNA sequence is given as TGCAGTGCTAGAGATCAGGGGGCAGTTTCTGAAGCTTTCTTT. Its protein product is CSARDQGAVSEAFF.